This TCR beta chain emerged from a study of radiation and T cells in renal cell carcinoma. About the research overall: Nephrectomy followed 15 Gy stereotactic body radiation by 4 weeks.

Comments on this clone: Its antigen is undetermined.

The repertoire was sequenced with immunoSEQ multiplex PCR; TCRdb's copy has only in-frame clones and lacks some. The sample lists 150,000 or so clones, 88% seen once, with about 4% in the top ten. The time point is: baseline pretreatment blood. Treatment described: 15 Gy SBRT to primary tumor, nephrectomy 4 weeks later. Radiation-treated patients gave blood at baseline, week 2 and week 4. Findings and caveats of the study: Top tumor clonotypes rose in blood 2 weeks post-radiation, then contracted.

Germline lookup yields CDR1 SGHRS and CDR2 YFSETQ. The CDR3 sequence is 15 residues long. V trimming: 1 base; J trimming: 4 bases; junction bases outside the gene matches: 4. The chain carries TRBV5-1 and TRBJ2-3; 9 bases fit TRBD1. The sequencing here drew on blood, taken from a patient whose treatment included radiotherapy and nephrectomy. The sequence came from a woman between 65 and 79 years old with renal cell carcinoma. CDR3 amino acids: CASSLRDRVPDTQYF. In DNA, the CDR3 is TGCGCCAGCAGCTTGAGGGACAGGGTGCCAGATACGCAGTATTTT.